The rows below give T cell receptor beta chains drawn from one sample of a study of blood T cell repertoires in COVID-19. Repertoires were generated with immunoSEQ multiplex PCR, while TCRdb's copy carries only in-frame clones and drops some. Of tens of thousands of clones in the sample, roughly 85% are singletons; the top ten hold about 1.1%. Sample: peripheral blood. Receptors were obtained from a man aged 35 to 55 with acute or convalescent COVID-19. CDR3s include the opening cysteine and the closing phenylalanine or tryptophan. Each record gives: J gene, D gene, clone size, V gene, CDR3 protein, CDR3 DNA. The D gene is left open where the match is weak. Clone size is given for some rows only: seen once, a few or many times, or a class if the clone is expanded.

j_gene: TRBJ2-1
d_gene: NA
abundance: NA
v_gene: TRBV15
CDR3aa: CATSRATVGDEQFF
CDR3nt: TGTGCCACCAGCAGAGCCACTGTAGGGGATGAGCAGTTCTTC

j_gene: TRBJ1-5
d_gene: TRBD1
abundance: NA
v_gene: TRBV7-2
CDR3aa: CASSYLGQSQHF
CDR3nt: TGTGCCAGCAGCTACCTGGGACAGTCCCAGCATTTT

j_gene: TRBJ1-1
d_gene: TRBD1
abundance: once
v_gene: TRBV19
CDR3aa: CASTLGGASTEAFF
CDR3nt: TGTGCCAGTACCCTAGGGGGCGCGAGTACTGAAGCTTTCTTT

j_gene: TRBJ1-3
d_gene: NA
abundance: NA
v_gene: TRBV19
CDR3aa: CASEHLVSGNTIYF
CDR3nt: TGTGCCAGTGAACACCTAGTCTCTGGAAACACCATATATTTT

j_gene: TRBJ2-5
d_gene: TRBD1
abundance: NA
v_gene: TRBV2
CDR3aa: CASTISDRGTKTQYF
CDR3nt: TGTGCCAGCACCATAAGCGACAGGGGCACCAAGACCCAGTACTTC

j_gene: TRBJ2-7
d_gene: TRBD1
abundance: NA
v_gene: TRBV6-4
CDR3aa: CASSDPRGTGAYEQYF
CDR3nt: TGTGCCAGCAGTGACCCCAGGGGGACAGGGGCCTACGAGCAGTACTTC

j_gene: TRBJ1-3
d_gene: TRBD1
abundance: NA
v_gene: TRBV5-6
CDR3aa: CASSRPQGARPGNTIYF
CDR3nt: TGTGCCAGCAGCCGACCCCAGGGGGCAAGACCTGGAAACACCATATATTTT

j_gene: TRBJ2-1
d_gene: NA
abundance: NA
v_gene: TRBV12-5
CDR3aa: CASGAGTSEDNEQFF
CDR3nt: TGTGCTAGTGGTGCCGGGACTTCGGAGGACAATGAGCAGTTCTTC

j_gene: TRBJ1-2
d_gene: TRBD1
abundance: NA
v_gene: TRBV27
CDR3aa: CASSFRQGYGYTF
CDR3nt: TGTGCCAGCAGTTTTCGACAGGGCTATGGCTACACCTTC

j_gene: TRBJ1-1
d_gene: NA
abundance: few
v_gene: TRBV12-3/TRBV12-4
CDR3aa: CASSSRFNTEAFF
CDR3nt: TGTGCCAGCAGTTCGAGGTTCAACACTGAAGCTTTCTTT

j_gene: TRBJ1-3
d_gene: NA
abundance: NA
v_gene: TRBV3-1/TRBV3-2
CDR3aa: CASSQAVGNTIYF
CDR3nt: TGTGCCAGCAGCCAAGCGGTTGGAAACACCATATATTTT

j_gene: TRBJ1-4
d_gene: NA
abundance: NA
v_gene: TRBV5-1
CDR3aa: CASSLGVRTVGEKLFF
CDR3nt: TGCGCCAGCAGCTTGGGGGTCCGGACAGTCGGAGAAAAACTGTTTTTT

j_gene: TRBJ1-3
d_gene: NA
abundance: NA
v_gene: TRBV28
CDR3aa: CASSLRRNLGAGNTIYF
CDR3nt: TGTGCCAGCAGTTTACGACGAAATTTGGGGGCAGGAAACACCATATATTTT

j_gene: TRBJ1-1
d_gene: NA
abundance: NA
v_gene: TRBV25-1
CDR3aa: CASSGQKNTEAFF
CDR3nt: TGTGCCAGCAGTGGACAGAAGAACACTGAAGCTTTCTTT